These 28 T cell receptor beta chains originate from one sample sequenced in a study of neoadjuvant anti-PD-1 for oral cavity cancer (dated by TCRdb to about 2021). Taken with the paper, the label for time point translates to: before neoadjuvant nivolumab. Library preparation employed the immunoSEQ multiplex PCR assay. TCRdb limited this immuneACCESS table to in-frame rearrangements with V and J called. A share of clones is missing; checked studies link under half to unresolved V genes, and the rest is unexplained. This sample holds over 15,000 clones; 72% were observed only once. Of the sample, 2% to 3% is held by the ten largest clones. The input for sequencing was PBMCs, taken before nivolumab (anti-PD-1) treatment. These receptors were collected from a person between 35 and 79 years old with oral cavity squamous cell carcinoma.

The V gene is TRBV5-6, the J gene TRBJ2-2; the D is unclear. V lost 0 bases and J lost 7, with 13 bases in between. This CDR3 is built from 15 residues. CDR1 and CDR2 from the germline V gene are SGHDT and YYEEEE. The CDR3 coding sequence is TGTGCCAGCAGCTTGGTTCCAGGTGGGAACGGGGAGCTGTTTTTT. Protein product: CASSLVPGGNGELFF.

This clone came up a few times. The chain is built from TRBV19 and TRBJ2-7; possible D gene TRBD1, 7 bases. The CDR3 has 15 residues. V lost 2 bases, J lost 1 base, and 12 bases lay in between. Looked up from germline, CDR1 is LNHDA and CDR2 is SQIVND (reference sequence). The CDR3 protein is CASSIQGGLSYEQYF. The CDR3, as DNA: TGTGCCAGTAGTATACAGGGGGGCCTTTCCTACGAGCAGTACTTC. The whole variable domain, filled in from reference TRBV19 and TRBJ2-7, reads DGGITQSPKYLFRKEGQNVTLSCEQNLNHDAMYWYRQDPGQGLRLIYYSQIVNDFQKGDIAEGYSVSREKKESFPLTVTSAQKNPTAFYLCASSIQGGLSYEQYFGPGTRLTVT.

The CDR3 loop reads CASSQQGASQPQHF. The CDR3 coding sequence is TGTGCCAGCAGCCAACAGGGGGCGAGTCAGCCCCAGCATTTT. The chain is built from TRBV7-9 and TRBJ1-5; 9 nucleotides agree with TRBD1. The CDR3 spans 14 residues. Trimming removed 5 bases from V and 6 bases from J; junction bases left unmatched: 5. The germline V gene has CDR1 SEHNR and CDR2 FQNEAQ (reference sequence).

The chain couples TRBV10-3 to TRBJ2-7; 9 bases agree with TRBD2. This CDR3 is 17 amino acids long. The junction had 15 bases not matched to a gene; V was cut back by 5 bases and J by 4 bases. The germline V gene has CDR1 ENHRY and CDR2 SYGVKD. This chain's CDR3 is CAISRPTGLASIYEQYF. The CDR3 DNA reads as TGTGCCATCAGTAGACCGACAGGACTAGCGAGTATATACGAGCAGTACTTC.

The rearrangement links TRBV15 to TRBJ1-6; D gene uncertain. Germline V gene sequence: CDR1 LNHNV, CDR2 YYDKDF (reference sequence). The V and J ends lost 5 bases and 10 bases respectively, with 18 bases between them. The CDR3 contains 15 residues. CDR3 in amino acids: CATSGGLVSGSPLHF. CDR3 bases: TGTGCCACCAGCGGTGGTTTGGTCAGTGGATCACCCCTCCACTTT.

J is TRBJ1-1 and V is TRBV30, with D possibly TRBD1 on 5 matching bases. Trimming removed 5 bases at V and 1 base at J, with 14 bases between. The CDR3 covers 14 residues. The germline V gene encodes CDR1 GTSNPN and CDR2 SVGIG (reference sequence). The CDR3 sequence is CAWAPGAENTEAFF. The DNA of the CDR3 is TGTGCCTGGGCCCCCGGGGCTGAGAACACTGAAGCTTTCTTT.

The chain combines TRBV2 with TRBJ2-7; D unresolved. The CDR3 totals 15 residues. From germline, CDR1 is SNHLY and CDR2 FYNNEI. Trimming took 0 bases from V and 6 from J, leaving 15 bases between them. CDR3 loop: CASSEAPFRGLEQYF. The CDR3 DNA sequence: TGTGCCAGCAGTGAAGCGCCCTTCAGAGGCCTCGAGCAGTACTTC. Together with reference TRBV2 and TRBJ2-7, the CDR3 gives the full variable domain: EPEVTQTPSHQVTQMGQEVILRCVPISNHLYFYWYRQILGQKVEFLVSFYNNEISEKSEIFDDQFSVERPDGSNFTLKIRSTKLEDSAMYFCASSEAPFRGLEQYFGPGTRLTVT.

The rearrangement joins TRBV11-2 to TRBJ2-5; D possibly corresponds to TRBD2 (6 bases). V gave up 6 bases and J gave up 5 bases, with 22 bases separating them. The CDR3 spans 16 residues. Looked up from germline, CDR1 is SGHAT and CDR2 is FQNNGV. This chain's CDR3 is CASRSWGAGLGETQYF. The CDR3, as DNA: TGTGCCAGCAGATCATGGGGAGCGGGCCTGGGGGAGACCCAGTACTTC.

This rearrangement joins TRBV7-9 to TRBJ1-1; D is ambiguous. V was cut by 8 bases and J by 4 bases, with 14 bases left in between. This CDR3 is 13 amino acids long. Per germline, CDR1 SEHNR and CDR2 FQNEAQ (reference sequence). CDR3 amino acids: CASFLGVGTEAFF. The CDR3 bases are TGTGCCAGCTTCCTCGGGGTGGGCACTGAAGCTTTCTTT.

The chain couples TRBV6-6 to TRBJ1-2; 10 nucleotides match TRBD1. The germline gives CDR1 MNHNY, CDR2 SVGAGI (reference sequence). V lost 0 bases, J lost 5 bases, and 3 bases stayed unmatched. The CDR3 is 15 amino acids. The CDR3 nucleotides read TGTGCCAGCAGTTACTCGATGGGACAGGGGTATGGCTACACCTTC. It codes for CASSYSMGQGYGYTF.

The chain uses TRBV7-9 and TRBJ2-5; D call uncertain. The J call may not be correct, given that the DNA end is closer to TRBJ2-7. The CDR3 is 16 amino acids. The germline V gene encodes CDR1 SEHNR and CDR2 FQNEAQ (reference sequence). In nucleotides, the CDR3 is TGTGCCAGCAGCTTAGGTTCCGACGGACGGACCTACGAGCAGTACTTC. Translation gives CASSLGSDGRTYEQYF.

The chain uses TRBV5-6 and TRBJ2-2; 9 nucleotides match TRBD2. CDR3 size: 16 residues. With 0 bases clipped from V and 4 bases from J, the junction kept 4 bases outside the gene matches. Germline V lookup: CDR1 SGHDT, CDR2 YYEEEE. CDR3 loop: CASSLGLAEVTGELFF. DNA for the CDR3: TGTGCCAGCAGCTTGGGACTAGCGGAGGTCACCGGGGAGCTGTTTTTT.

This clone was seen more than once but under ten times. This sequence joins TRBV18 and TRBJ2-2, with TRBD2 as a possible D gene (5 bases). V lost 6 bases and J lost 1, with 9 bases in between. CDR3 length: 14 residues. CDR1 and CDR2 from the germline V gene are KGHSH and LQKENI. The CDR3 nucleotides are TGTGCCAGCTCGGGCAGCGGGAACACCGGGGAGCTGTTTTTT. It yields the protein CASSGSGNTGELFF.

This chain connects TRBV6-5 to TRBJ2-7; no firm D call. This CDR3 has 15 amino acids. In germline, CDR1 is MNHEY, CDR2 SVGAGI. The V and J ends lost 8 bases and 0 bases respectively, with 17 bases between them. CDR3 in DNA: TGTGCCAGCCGGGTCTACCACATCAGCTCCTACGAGCAGTACTTC. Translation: CASRVYHISSYEQYF.

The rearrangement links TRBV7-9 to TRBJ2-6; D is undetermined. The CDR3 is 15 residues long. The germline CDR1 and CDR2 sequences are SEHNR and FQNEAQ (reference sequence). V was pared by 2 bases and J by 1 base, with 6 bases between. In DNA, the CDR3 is TGTGCCAGCAGCTTAAAGGGTTCTGGGGCCAACGTCCTGACTTTC. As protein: CASSLKGSGANVLTF. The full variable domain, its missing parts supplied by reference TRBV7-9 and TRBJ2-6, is DTGVSQNPRHKITKRGQNVTFRCDPISEHNRLYWYRQTLGQGPEFLTYFQNEAQLEKSRLLSDRFSAERPKGSFSTLEIQRTEQGDSAMYLCASSLKGSGANVLTFGAGSRLTVL.

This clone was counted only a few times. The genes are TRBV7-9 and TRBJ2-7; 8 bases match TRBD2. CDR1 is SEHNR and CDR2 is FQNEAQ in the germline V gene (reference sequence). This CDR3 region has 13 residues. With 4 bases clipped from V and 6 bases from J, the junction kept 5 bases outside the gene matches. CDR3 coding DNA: TGTGCCAGCAGCTCCGGGAGGGCCTCCGAGCAGTACTTC. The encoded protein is CASSSGRASEQYF.

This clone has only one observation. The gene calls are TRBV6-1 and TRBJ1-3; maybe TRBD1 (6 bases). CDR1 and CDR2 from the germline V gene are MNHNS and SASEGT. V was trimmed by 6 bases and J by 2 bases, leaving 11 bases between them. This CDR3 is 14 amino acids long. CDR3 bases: TGTGCCAGCAGCCAGGGGTTTCCTGGAAACACCATATATTTT. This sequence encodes CASSQGFPGNTIYF.

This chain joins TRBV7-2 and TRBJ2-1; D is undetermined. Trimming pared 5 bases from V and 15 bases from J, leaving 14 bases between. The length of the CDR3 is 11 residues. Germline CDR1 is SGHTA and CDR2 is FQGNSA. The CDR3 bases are TGTGCCAGCAGCCTCAGGTACCAAGTGTTCTTC. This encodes CASSLRYQVFF.

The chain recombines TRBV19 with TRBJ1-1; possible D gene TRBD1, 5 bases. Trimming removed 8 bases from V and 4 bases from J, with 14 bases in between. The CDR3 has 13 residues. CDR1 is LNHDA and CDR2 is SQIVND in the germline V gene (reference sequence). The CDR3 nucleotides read TGTGCCAGTGGGGGGGTGATAGGCACTGAAGCTTTCTTT. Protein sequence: CASGGVIGTEAFF.

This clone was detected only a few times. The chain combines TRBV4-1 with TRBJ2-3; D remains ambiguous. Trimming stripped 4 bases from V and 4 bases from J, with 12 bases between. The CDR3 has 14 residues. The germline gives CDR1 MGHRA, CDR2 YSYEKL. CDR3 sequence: CASSPLVLADTQYF. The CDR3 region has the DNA TGCGCCAGCAGCCCTCTAGTCTTGGCAGATACGCAGTATTTT.

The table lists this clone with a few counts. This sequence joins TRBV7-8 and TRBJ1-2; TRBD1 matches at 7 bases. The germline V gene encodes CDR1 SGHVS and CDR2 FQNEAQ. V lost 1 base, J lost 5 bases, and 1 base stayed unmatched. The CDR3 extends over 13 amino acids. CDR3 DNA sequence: TGTGCCAGCAGCTTAGGACAGGGATATGGCTACACCTTC. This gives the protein CASSLGQGYGYTF.

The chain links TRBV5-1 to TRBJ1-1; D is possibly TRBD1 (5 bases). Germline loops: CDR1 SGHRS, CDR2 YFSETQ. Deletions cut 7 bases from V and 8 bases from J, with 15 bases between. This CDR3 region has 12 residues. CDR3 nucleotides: TGCGCCAGCCGAGGGGACGGTGACGAAGCTTTCTTT. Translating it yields CASRGDGDEAFF.

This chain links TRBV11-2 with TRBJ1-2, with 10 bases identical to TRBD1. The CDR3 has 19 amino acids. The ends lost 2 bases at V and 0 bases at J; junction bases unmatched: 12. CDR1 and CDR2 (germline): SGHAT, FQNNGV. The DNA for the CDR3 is TGTGCCAGCAGCTTATTACCTCGGGGGACAGGGGATTCTAACTATGGCTACACCTTC. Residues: CASSLLPRGTGDSNYGYTF.

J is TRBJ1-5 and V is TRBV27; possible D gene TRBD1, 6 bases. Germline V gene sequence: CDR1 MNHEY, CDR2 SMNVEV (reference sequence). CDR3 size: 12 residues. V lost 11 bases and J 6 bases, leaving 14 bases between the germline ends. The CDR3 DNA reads TGTGCCGTAGGGGGTCTCGGTCAGCCCCAGCATTTT. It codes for CAVGGLGQPQHF.

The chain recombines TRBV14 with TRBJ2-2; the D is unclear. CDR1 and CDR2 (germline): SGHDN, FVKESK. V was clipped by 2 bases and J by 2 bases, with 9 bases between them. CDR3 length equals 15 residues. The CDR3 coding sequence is TGTGCCAGCAGCCAACGGCGGATTAACACCGGGGAGCTGTTTTTT. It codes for CASSQRRINTGELFF.

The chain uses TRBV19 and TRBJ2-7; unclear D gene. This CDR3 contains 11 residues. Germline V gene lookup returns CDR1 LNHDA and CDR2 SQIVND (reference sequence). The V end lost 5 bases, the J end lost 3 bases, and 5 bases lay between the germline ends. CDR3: CASSSIYEQYF. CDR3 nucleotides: TGTGCCAGTAGTTCCATCTACGAGCAGTACTTC.

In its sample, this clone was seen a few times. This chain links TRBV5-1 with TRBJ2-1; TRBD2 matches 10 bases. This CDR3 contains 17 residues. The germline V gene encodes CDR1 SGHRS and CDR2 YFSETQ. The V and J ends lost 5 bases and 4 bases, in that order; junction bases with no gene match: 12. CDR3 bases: TGCGCCAGCAGTCTGGCCAGCGGGAGGGGACAATACAATGAGCAGTTCTTC. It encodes CASSLASGRGQYNEQFF.

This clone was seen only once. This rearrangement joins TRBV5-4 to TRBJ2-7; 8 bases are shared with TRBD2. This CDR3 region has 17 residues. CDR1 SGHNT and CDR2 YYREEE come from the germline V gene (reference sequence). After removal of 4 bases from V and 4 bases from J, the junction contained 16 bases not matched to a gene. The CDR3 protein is CASSLRTSGRGKYEQYF. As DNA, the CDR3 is TGTGCCAGCAGCCTGCGTACTAGCGGCCGGGGGAAATACGAGCAGTACTTC.